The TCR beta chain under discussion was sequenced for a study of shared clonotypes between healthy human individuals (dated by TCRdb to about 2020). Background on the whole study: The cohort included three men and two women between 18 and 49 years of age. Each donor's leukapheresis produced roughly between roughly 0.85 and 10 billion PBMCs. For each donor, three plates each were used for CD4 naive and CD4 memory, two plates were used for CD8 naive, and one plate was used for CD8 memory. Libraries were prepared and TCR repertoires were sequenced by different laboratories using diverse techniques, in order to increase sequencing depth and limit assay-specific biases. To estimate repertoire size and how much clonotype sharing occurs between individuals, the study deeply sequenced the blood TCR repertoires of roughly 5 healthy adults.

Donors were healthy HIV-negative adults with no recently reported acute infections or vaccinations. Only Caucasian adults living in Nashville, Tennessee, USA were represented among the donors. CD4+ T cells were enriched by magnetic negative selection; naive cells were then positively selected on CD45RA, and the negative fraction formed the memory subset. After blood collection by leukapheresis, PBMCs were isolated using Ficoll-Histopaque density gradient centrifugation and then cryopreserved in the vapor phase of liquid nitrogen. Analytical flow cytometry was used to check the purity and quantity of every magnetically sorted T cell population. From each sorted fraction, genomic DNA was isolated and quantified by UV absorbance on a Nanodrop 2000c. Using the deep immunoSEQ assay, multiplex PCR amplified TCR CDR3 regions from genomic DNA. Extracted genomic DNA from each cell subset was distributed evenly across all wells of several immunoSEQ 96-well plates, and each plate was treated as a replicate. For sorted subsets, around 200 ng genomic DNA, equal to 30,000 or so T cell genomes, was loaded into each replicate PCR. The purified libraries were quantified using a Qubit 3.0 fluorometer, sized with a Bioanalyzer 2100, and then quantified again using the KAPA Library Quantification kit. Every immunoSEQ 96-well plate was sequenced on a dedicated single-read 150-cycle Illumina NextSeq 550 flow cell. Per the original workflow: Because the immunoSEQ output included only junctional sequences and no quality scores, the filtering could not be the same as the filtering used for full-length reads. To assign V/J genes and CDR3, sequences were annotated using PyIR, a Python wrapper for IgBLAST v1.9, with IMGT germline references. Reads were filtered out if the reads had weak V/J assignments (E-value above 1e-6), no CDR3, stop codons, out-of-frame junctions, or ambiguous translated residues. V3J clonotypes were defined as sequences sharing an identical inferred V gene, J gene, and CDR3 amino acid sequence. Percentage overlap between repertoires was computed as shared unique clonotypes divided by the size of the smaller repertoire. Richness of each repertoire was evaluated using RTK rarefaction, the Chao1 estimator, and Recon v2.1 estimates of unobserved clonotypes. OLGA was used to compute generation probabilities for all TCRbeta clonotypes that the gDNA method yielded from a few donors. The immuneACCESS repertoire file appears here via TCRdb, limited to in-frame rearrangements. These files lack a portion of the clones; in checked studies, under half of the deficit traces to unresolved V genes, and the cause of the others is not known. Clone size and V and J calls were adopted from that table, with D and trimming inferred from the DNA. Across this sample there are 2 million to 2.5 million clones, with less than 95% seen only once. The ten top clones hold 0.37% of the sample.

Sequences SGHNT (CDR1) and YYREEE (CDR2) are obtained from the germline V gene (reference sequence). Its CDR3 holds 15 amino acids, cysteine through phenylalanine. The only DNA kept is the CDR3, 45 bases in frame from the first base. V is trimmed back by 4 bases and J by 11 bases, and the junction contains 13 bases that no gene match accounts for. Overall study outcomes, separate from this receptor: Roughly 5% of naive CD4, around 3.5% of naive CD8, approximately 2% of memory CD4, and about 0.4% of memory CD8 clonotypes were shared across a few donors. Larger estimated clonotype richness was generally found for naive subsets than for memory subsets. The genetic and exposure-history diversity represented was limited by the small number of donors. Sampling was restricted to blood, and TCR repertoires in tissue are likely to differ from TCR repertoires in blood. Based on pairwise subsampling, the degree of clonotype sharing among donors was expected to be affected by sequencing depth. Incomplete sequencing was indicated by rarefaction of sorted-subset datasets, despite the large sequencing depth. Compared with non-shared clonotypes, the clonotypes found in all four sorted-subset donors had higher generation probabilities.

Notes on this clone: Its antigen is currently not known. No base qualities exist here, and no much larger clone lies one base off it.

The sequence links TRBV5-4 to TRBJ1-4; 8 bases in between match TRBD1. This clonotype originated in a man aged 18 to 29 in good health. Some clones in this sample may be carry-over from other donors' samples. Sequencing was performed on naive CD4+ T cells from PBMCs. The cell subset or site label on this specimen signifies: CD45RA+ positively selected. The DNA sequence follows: TGTGCCAGCAGCAAAAAAACAGGGGGTACCGGGAAACTGTTTTTT. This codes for CASSKKTGGTGKLFF.